This TCR beta chain was observed in a study of OX40 agonist ivuxolimab in advanced cancers. Measured with immunoSEQ multiplex PCR; TCRdb has only the in-frame clones, and not every one. The data show 60,000 to 80,000 clones, about 84% seen once. Findings of the study overall: Among the least clonally expanded were partial responders at 0.1-3.0 mg/kg. In general, CD8+ T cells held more expanded clones than CD4+ did, on average.

A remark on this clone: The antigen is unknown. The germline gene is not matched at one end of the junction; a read error may be the cause.

This CDR3 has 15 residues. Germline assignment: CDR1 SGHTA and CDR2 FQGNSA. This clonotype originated in an adult with an advanced solid tumor such as melanoma, head and neck, liver or kidney cancer. This material consisted of CD4+ or CD8+ T cells sorted from blood, taken in a trial of the OX40 agonist ivuxolimab. The chain recombines TRBV7-2 with TRBJ1-2; the D gene is possibly TRBD1 (6 bases). The CDR3 DNA is TGTGCCAGCAGCTTAACAGGGTACAATTGGTATGGCTGCACCTTC. It codes for CASSLTGYNWYGCTF.